This T cell receptor (beta chain) was recorded in a study of blood T cells in healthy people across ages. This clonotype was recorded once. Its antigen is undetermined. Sample-barcoded 5' priming and a J-beta primer mix drove a second PCR of roughly 6 to 12 cycles. Each single sample gave us at least 3 million CDR3-containing paired-end reads. Using its own MiXCR run on the 5' RACE reads, TCRdb lists one record per CDR3 protein. This table holds 800,000 to 950,000 distinct CDR3 sequences, under 40% found once. V lost 1 base to trimming and J lost 2 bases; unmatched junction nucleotides: 4. This CDR3 contains 15 residues. The V gene's germline CDR1 is SGHVS and CDR2 FNYEAQ. Whole-study results and caveats: A roughly linear fall in TCR beta diversity per million T cells was seen with increasing age.

This TCR came from a young man in good health. The specimen was blood. The rearrangement joins TRBV7-6 to TRBJ2-5, with 7 bases matching TRBD2. This CDR3 is CASSLELATQETQYF. The CDR3 DNA reads TGTGCCAGCAGCTTAGAACTAGCGACACAAGAGACCCAGTACTTC.